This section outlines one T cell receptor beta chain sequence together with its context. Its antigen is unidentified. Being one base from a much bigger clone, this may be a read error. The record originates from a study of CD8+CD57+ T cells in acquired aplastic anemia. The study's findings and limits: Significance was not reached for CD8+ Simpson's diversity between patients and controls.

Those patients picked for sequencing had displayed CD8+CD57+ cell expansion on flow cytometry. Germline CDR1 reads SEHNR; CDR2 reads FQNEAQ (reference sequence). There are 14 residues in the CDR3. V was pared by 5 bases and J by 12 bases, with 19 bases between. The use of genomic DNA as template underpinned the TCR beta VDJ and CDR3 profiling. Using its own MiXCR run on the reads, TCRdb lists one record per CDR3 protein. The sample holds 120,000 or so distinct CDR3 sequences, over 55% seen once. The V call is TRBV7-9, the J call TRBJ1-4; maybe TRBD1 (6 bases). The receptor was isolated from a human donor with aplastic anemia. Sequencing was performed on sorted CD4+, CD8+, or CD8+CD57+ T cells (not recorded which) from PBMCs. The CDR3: CASSAGQKIEELFF. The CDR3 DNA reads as TGTGCCAGCAGCGCTGGACAGAAAATCGAAGAACTGTTTTTT. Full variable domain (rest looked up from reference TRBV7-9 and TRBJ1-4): DTGVSQNPRHKITKRGQNVTFRCDPISEHNRLYWYRQTLGQGPEFLTYFQNEAQLEKSRLLSDRFSAERPKGSFSTLEIQRTEQGDSAMYLCASSAGQKIEELFFGSGTQLSVL.